A single sample is the source of the 12 T cell receptor beta chains below, sequenced in a study of PD-1 blockade in classical Hodgkin lymphoma. TCRdb's table, derived via immunoSEQ multiplex PCR, lists solely in-frame clones and lacks some. This repertoire shows 90,000 to 130,000 clones, about nine tenths found once; its top ten account for about 20%. Relapses following autologous stem cell transplantation were seen in all patients, with brentuximab vedotin exposure varying. The sample consisted of peripheral blood mononuclear cells (PBMCs), taken before the second cycle of nivolumab. Receptors were obtained from a human donor with classical Hodgkin lymphoma.

The V and J genes are TRBV5-1 and TRBJ1-4; D not resolved. The ends were cut back, 4 bases at V and 6 bases at J, with 19 bases in the middle. CDR3 length: 16 residues. Germline V gives CDR1 SGHRS, CDR2 YFSETQ. Here the CDR3 reads CASSPNSPGGHEKLFF. DNA for the CDR3: TGCGCCAGCAGCCCTAACTCTCCCGGCGGGCATGAAAAACTGTTTTTT.

The chain employs TRBV6-5 and TRBJ2-7, with no clear D. Germline V gene lookup returns CDR1 MNHEY and CDR2 SVGAGI. The CDR3 contains 14 residues. V was pared by 2 bases and J by 2 bases, with 10 bases between. The DNA of the CDR3 is TGTGCCAGCAGTTACATTGGCAGCACCTACGAGCAGTACTTC. This gives the protein CASSYIGSTYEQYF.

The chain combines TRBV7-2 with TRBJ2-3; D is undetermined. V was shortened by 0 bases and J by 4 bases, with 5 bases between the two germline ends. CDR1 is SGHTA and CDR2 is FQGNSA in the germline V gene. The length of the CDR3 is 13 residues. The chain's CDR3 is CASSLARADTQYF. CDR3 in DNA: TGTGCCAGCAGCTTAGCGCGAGCAGATACGCAGTATTTT.

Remarks on this clone: Other DNA sequences in the same sample also yield this CDR3. The CDR3 sequence: CASSSDRGPGNTIYF. In DNA form, the CDR3 reads TGCGCCAGCAGCTCGGACAGGGGGCCTGGAAACACCATATATTTT. The V and J genes are TRBV5-1 and TRBJ1-3; 11 nucleotides match TRBD1. The ends lost 3 bases at V and 2 bases at J; junction bases unmatched: 1. Germline V gives CDR1 SGHRS, CDR2 YFSETQ. This CDR3 has 15 amino acids.

V usage is TRBV7-9 and J usage is TRBJ2-6; D not resolved. V lost 7 bases and J lost 4, with 17 bases in between. CDR1 is SEHNR and CDR2 is FQNEAQ in the germline V gene (reference sequence). This CDR3 has 16 residues. The CDR3 DNA reads as TGTGCCAGCATCAGGACCCCCGAGCCAGGGGCCAACGTCCTGACTTTC. Encoded protein: CASIRTPEPGANVLTF.

The chain employs TRBV11-3 and TRBJ2-1, with a weak D call TRBD2 (5 bases). This CDR3 is 14 amino acids long. V was cut by 1 base and J by 9 bases, with 13 bases left in between. Germline V gives CDR1 SGHNT, CDR2 YENEEA. The CDR3 reads CASSLGRGNGEQFF. CDR3 nucleotides: TGTGCCAGCAGCTTAGGGCGAGGGAACGGTGAGCAGTTCTTC.

This clone was detected a few times. The V and J genes are TRBV5-4 and TRBJ1-2; D gene uncertain. V lost 0 bases to trimming and J lost 7 bases, with 10 bases between them. The CDR3 runs 13 residues. Germline V gene lookup returns CDR1 SGHNT and CDR2 YYREEE (reference sequence). The CDR3 protein is CASSLGKGPGYTF. In nucleotides, the CDR3 is TGTGCCAGCAGCTTGGGGAAGGGCCCTGGCTACACCTTC.

This chain connects TRBV6-5 to TRBJ1-2; D is uncertain. Per the germline V gene, CDR1 is MNHEY and CDR2 is SVGAGI. V lost 3 bases and J lost 3, with 8 bases in between. This CDR3 is built from 13 residues. The CDR3, as DNA: TGTGCCAGCAGTTATAACGGATACTATGGCTACACCTTC. Encoded protein: CASSYNGYYGYTF.

The chain combines TRBV28 with TRBJ2-5; D is uncertain. Germline CDR1 is MDHEN and CDR2 is SYDVKM. Trimming took off 1 base at V and 3 bases at J, with 15 bases between the two ends. CDR3 length equals 16 residues. DNA of the CDR3: TGTGCCAGCAGTTTATTTTTTCGGGCGTTCGAAGAGACCCAGTACTTC. The encoded protein is CASSLFFRAFEETQYF.

The rearrangement joins TRBV5-6 to TRBJ2-1; 12 positions match TRBD2. The CDR3 sequence is 17 residues long. The trim removed 4 bases at V and 10 bases at J, leaving 15 bases unmatched. The germline CDR1 and CDR2 sequences are SGHDT and YYEEEE. The chain's CDR3 is CASSPRTSGATRVEQFF. The DNA for the CDR3 is TGTGCCAGCAGCCCCAGGACTAGCGGGGCCACCCGGGTAGAGCAGTTCTTC. Filled out from reference TRBV5-6 and TRBJ2-1, the complete variable domain reads DAGVTQSPTHLIKTRGQQVTLRCSPKSGHDTVSWYQQALGQGPQFIFQYYEEEERQRGNFPDRFSGHQFPNYSSELNVNALLLGDSALYLCASSPRTSGATRVEQFFGPGTRLTVL.

This chain links TRBV7-9 with TRBJ1-4, with D unclear. CDR3 size: 15 residues. Trimming cost V 1 base and J 3 bases, with 9 bases left between them. The germline CDR1 and CDR2 sequences are SEHNR and FQNEAQ (reference sequence). The chain's CDR3 is CASSLGYSPNEKLFF. CDR3 coding DNA: TGTGCCAGCAGCTTAGGGTACAGTCCTAATGAAAAACTGTTTTTT.

The V call is TRBV5-4, the J call TRBJ2-3; 7 nucleotides match TRBD2. V trimming: 0 bases; J trimming: 6 bases; junction bases outside the gene matches: 4. Germline values: CDR1 SGHNT, CDR2 YYREEE (reference sequence). This CDR3 is built from 14 residues. For the CDR3, the DNA is TGTGCCAGCAGCTTGGGGGGAGGGTCGGATACGCAGTATTTT. This gives the protein CASSLGGGSDTQYF.